The entry below gives a single TCR beta chain sequence along with its context. Its antigen is as yet unknown. TCRdb's copy holds only in-frame clones and misses some; the assay was immunoSEQ multiplex PCR. The data show about 440,000 clones, 90% seen once. This sample was taken from a study of Ad26.COV2.S vaccination and SARS-CoV-2 variants. Study observations and caveats: Analyses of TCR breadth and depth may have underestimated total T cell responses.

Treatment given: roughly 18 received Ad26.COV2.S at low or high dose, single or two shots; about 5 received placebo; per-sample allocation not given. Sampling was performed 63 days after the first vaccine or placebo injection. V shed 6 bases and J shed 5 bases, with 22 bases lying between them. Germline V gives CDR1 DFQATT, CDR2 SNEGSKA (reference sequence). CDR3 size: 15 residues. Specimen: peripheral blood, collected in a trial of Ad26.COV2.S vaccine versus placebo. The gene calls are TRBV20-1 and TRBJ2-5; D tentatively fits TRBD1 or TRBD2 (6 bases each). This sequence originates from a person between 18 and 65 years old who received the Ad26.COV2.S COVID-19 vaccine or a placebo. CDR3 in amino acids: CSASPVAVGGETQYF. DNA of the CDR3: TGCAGTGCAAGTCCTGTAGCAGTGGGGGGCGAGACCCAGTACTTC.